The entry below gives a single T cell receptor beta chain sequence along with its context. Its antigen is not identified. The data were taken from a study of cytomegalovirus exposure and HLA in healthy donors. V was cut by 5 bases and J by 0 bases, with 14 bases left in between. Looked up from germline, CDR1 is SGHTA and CDR2 is FQGNSA. There are 15 residues in the CDR3. Study results and limitations: The number of N-insertions in an Asian-associated ancestry cluster was reportedly below the approximately 690-donor mean in a later analysis. Certain indistinguishable V segments, among them TRBV6-2 and TRBV6-3, were excluded.

The PCR made use of 60 Vbeta and 13 Jbeta primers. Measured with immunoSEQ multiplex PCR; TCRdb has only the in-frame clones, and not every one. The sample lists around 190,000 clones, over 60% occurring once. The sample taken for sequencing was PBMCs. This receptor was taken from a woman aged 40 to 55 in good health and CMV-seronegative. V usage is TRBV7-2 and J usage is TRBJ2-7; D gene uncertain. CDR3 loop: CASSIEASSSYEQYF. In DNA form, the CDR3 reads TGTGCCAGCAGCATAGAAGCTTCAAGCTCCTACGAGCAGTACTTC.